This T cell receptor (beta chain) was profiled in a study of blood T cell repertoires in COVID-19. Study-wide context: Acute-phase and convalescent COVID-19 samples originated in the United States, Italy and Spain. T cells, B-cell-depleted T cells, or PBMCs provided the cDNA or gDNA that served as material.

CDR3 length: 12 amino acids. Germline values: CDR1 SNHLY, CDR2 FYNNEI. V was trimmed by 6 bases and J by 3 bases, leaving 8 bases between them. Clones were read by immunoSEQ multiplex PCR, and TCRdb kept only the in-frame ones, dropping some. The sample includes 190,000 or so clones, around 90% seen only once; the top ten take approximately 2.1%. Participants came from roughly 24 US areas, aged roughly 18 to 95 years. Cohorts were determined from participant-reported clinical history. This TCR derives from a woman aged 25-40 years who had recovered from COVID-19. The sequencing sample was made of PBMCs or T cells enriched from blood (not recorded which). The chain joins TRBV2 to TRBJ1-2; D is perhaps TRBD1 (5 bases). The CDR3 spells CASRQEDYGYTF. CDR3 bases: TGTGCCAGCAGACAGGAAGACTATGGCTACACCTTC.